This TCR beta chain was captured in a study of cytomegalovirus exposure and HLA in healthy donors. PCR employed 60 Vbeta and 13 Jbeta primers. Profiled with immunoSEQ multiplex PCR; TCRdb holds only in-frame clones, not every one. This table lists approximately 110,000 clones. Study results and caveats: The study reported that TCR beta sequences accurately predicted HLA-A and HLA-B alleles in most subjects.

Note on this clone: Antigen: not known.

The J segment lost 6 bases and the V segment lost 3 bases, leaving 6 bases of the junction unmatched. The CDR3 spans 14 residues. Germline V lookup: CDR1 SGHNT, CDR2 YYREEE (reference sequence). This chain uses TRBV5-4 with TRBJ2-3; 8 bases fit TRBD2. Material for sequencing was PBMCs. The sequence came from a man aged 30 to 45 in good health and CMV-seronegative. The CDR3 protein is CASSSGLEVDTQYF. DNA for the CDR3: TGTGCCAGCAGCTCGGGACTAGAAGTGGATACGCAGTATTTT.